This TCR beta chain was documented in a study of control samples from healthy donors and cancer patients. The protocol was immunoSEQ multiplex PCR, while the TCRdb copy is restricted to in-frame clones and leaves out a portion. The repertoire has 150,000 to 200,000 clones, around 90% of them found once; the top ten carry roughly 1.3%. V lost 5 bases to trimming and J lost 1 base; unmatched junction nucleotides: 9. CDR3 length: 16 amino acids. Germline CDR1 SGHTA, CDR2 FQGNSA. The clonotype comes from a woman between 45 and 65 years old in good health. The specimen was blood. The chain joins TRBV7-2 to TRBJ2-3, with 7 bases identical to TRBD1. CDR3 amino acids: CASSIGNTGGTDTQYF. The DNA for the CDR3 is TGTGCCAGCAGCATCGGTAACACAGGGGGCACAGATACGCAGTATTTT.